The rows below give T cell receptor beta chains drawn from one sample of a study of TIL therapy for anti-PD-1-resistant metastatic lung cancer. Profiled with immunoSEQ multiplex PCR; TCRdb holds only in-frame clones, not every one. Here the sample spans 54,000 or so clones, more than 75% being singletons. This specimen was blood, taken at baseline. Receptor source: a person aged 25-80 years with non-small cell lung cancer. Both conserved end residues are part of each CDR3. Each record gives: D gene, clone size, V gene, J gene, CDR3 protein, CDR3 DNA. D genes are given only for firm matches. Clone size appears in some rows only: once, few, many, or a class for an expanded clone.

-	-	TRBV27	TRBJ2-2	CASSLYPQSNTGELFF	TGTGCCAGCAGTTTATACCCCCAGTCGAACACCGGGGAGCTGTTTTTT
-	-	TRBV28	TRBJ1-1	CASSLYQGNSEKAFF	TGTGCCAGCAGTTTATACCAGGGGAATTCAGAGAAAGCTTTCTTT
-	-	TRBV5-4	TRBJ1-1	CAIGGTEAFF	TGTGCCATTGGGGGCACTGAAGCTTTCTTT
-	-	TRBV29-1	TRBJ2-6	CSVDGVSGANVLTF	TGCAGCGTTGACGGTGTTTCTGGGGCCAACGTCCTGACTTTC
-	-	TRBV5-1	TRBJ1-3	CASSSGSGNTIYF	TGCGCCAGCAGCTCGGGATCTGGAAACACCATATATTTT
-	-	TRBV10-3	TRBJ1-3	CAIWVGTGNTIYF	TGTGCCATCTGGGTAGGGACTGGAAACACCATATATTTT
TRBD1	-	TRBV18	TRBJ1-2	CASSPLVTGADYGYTF	TGTGCCAGCTCACCACTTGTGACAGGGGCGGACTATGGCTACACCTTC
TRBD2	-	TRBV11-3	TRBJ2-3	CASSLGLAASTDTQYF	TGTGCCAGCAGCCTGGGACTAGCGGCTAGCACAGATACGCAGTATTTT
-	-	TRBV2	TRBJ1-1	CASIRVRNTEAFF	TGTGCCAGCATAAGGGTCCGGAACACTGAAGCTTTCTTT
TRBD1	-	TRBV6-5	TRBJ2-1	CAGSTGQGAFYEQFF	TGTGCCGGCAGTACGGGACAGGGGGCATTCTATGAGCAGTTCTTC
-	-	TRBV7-7	TRBJ2-5	CASREGGSAGETQYF	TGTGCCAGCAGGGAGGGGGGGTCAGCAGGAGAGACCCAGTACTTC
TRBD1	-	TRBV5-1	TRBJ2-3	CASRDLGTGTDTQYF	TGCGCCAGCAGGGACCTCGGGACAGGCACAGATACGCAGTATTTT
-	-	TRBV13	TRBJ1-3	CASSFPGAGNTIYF	TGTGCCAGCAGCTTCCCGGGGGCTGGAAACACCATATATTTT
TRBD1	-	TRBV27	TRBJ1-4	CASSFVSTPPLGGGGENLFF	TGTGCCAGCAGTTTCGTCTCAACACCTCCCTTAGGGGGCGGTGGAGAAAACCTGTTTTTT
-	once	TRBV27	TRBJ2-2	CASSFGGFGTGELFF	TGTGCCAGCAGTTTTGGGGGTTTTGGAACCGGGGAGCTGTTTTTT
TRBD2	-	TRBV5-1	TRBJ2-3	CASSPGLGLTVDTQYF	TGCGCCAGCAGCCCGGGACTGGGACTAACTGTGGATACGCAGTATTTT
-	few	TRBV4-1	TRBJ1-4	CASSQGGLTATNEKLFF	TGCGCCAGCAGCCAAGGCGGGCTGACTGCAACTAATGAAAAACTGTTTTTT
-	few	TRBV5-8	TRBJ1-5	CASSLVDTRFHF	TGTGCCAGCAGCTTGGTGGACACCCGGTTTCATTTT
-	few	TRBV20-1	TRBJ1-2	CSASRGMGAIDGYTF	TGCAGTGCTAGTCGAGGTATGGGGGCGATCGATGGCTACACCTTC
-	-	TRBV27	TRBJ1-3	CASSPMGAYGNTIYF	TGTGCCAGCAGTCCAATGGGGGCATATGGAAACACCATATATTTT
-	-	TRBV7-9	TRBJ2-1	CASREGLASYNEQFF	TGTGCCAGCAGGGAAGGGCTGGCCTCCTACAATGAGCAGTTCTTC
TRBD1	-	TRBV9	TRBJ1-2	CASSRDRGPNYGYTF	TGTGCCAGCAGCAGAGACAGGGGGCCCAACTATGGCTACACCTTC